These 30 T cell receptor beta chains were sequenced from one sample in a study of early T cells in non-severe SARS-CoV-2 infection (TCRdb year 2021). Preparation of the library involved 5' RACE. TCRdb records NextSeq 500 as the sequencer. TCRdb took the public reads, trimmed them with fastp at Q25, ran MiXCR for clone calling and kept in-frame beta chains. Entries are consolidated by CDR3 protein sequence, retaining the most common genes and DNA. In this sample the table shows roughly 75,000 distinct CDR3 sequences, less than 20% of which occur a single time. Clones ranked in the top ten supply about 3% of the sample. The sample consisted of whole blood. These receptors all stem from an adult who was a healthcare worker with PCR-confirmed SARS-CoV-2 infection or an uninfected control (not recorded which).

The chain recombines TRBV19 with TRBJ2-7; D call uncertain. Germline V gene sequence: CDR1 LNHDA, CDR2 SQIVND (reference sequence). V gave up 2 bases and J gave up 0 bases, with 5 bases separating them. The CDR3 extends over 13 amino acids. The CDR3 DNA sequence: TGTGCCAGTAGTATACTCTACTCCTACGAGCAGTACTTC. As protein: CASSILYSYEQYF.

CDR3 in amino acids: CASSLGQGRETQYF. The CDR3 bases are TGTGCCAGCAGTTTGGGACAGGGAAGAGAGACCCAGTACTTC. The chain uses TRBV28 and TRBJ2-5; 9 nucleotides agree with TRBD1. The germline V gene encodes CDR1 MDHEN and CDR2 SYDVKM. This CDR3 is 14 amino acids long. V was pared by 3 bases and J by 4 bases, with 3 bases of the junction left unmatched.

Comment on this clonotype: Relative to the germline gene, one junction end is altered; a read error may explain this. V is TRBV6-5 and J is TRBJ2-2, with D hard to call. Per germline, CDR1 MNHEY and CDR2 SVGAGI. This CDR3 has 16 residues. The CDR3 DNA follows: TGTGCCAGCGGTTACCTTCAAGGCCAGATCACCGGGGAGCTGTTTTTT. Translated, it gives CASGYLQGQITGELFF.

This clonotype was recorded a few times. The J gene is TRBJ2-7, the V gene TRBV30, with D possibly matching TRBD2 (5 bases). Per germline, CDR1 GTSNPN and CDR2 SVGIG (reference sequence). V lost 3 bases and J 7 bases, leaving 13 bases between the germline ends. There are 12 residues in the CDR3. The CDR3 reads CAWSVGVVEQYF. CDR3 sequence (DNA): TGTGCCTGGAGCGTCGGGGTTGTAGAGCAGTACTTC.

The chain links TRBV20-1 to TRBJ2-3, with D possibly being TRBD2 (5 bases). Germline V gives CDR1 DFQATT, CDR2 SNEGSKA (reference sequence). This CDR3 contains 13 residues. The V gene lost 3 bases and the J gene lost 5 bases, with 12 bases spanning the gap. CDR3 nucleotide sequence: TGCAGTGCTAGCGGGATAGTGGTAGATACGCAGTATTTT. It encodes CSASGIVVDTQYF.

A few counts support this clonotype. V is TRBV13 and J is TRBJ1-1; the D is unclear. Germline V gene data show CDR1 as PRHDT and CDR2 as FYEKMQ (reference sequence). The CDR3 runs to 13 residues. V lost 0 bases and J lost 7, with 9 bases in between. The CDR3 bases are TGTGCCAGCAGCTTAGGCCGTGGGCTTGAAGCTTTCTTT. Encoded protein: CASSLGRGLEAFF.

The V call is TRBV6-2 or TRBV6-3, the J call TRBJ1-3; TRBD1 might be the D (5 bases). The CDR3 totals 12 residues. Germline V lookup: CDR1 MNHEY, CDR2 SVGEGT. The ends were cut back, 6 bases at V and 4 bases at J, with 7 bases in the middle. The CDR3 nucleotides read TGTGCCAGCAGGCGGACAGGAAACACCATATATTTT. Protein: CASRRTGNTIYF.

This clonotype was seen more than once but under ten times. The chain has TRBV19 and TRBJ2-4; D gene ambiguous. Germline assignment: CDR1 LNHDA and CDR2 SQIVND (reference sequence). V was cut by 10 bases and J by 0 bases, with 7 bases left in between. There are 12 residues in the CDR3. Here the CDR3 reads CATSIAKNIQYF. The CDR3 DNA follows: TGTGCCACCAGCATAGCCAAAAACATTCAGTACTTC. The variable domain in full, with the rest retrieved from reference TRBV19 and TRBJ2-4, is DGGITQSPKYLFRKEGQNVTLSCEQNLNHDAMYWYRQDPGQGLRLIYYSQIVNDFQKGDIAEGYSVSREKKESFPLTVTSAQKNPTAFYLCATSIAKNIQYFGAGTRLSVL.

This chain joins TRBV11-2 and TRBJ1-5; TRBD1 might be the D (6 bases). This CDR3 has 13 amino acids. V was pared by 4 bases and J by 7 bases, with 11 bases between. The germline gives CDR1 SGHAT, CDR2 FQNNGV. This CDR3 is CASSYEGGQPQHF. In DNA form, the CDR3 reads TGTGCCAGCAGCTATGAGGGGGGACAGCCCCAGCATTTT.

V is TRBV10-3 and J is TRBJ1-5; D not certain. Trimming took off 6 bases at V and 1 base at J, with 7 bases between the two ends. From germline, CDR1 is ENHRY and CDR2 SYGVKD. The CDR3 totals 13 residues. CDR3: CAIRGGSNQPQHF. Written as DNA, the CDR3 is TGTGCCATCAGAGGCGGAAGCAATCAGCCCCAGCATTTT.

The J gene is TRBJ2-6, the V gene TRBV18; D is uncertain. Germline V gene lookup returns CDR1 KGHSH and CDR2 LQKENI. Trimming left V 6 bases short and J 3 bases short, with 21 bases between. The CDR3 loop spans 18 amino acids. Written as DNA, the CDR3 is TGTGCCAGCTCCTTCCGGGTGACCGACCTCTTTGGGGCCAACGTCCTGACTTTC. It is translated as CASSFRVTDLFGANVLTF.

This clonotype appeared many times. V and J are TRBV13 and TRBJ2-7; TRBD2 matches at 7 bases. V trimming: 5 bases; J trimming: 2 bases; junction bases outside the gene matches: 3. CDR3 size: 13 residues. Germline assignment: CDR1 PRHDT and CDR2 FYEKMQ (reference sequence). CDR3 DNA sequence: TGTGCCAGCAGCAGGGACTATCCCTACGAGCAGTACTTC. Translated: CASSRDYPYEQYF.

This clonotype came up many times. The V call is TRBV11-2, the J call TRBJ1-1; 11 bases map to TRBD1. Per the germline V gene, CDR1 is SGHAT and CDR2 is FQNNGV. The CDR3 totals 14 residues. V lost 5 bases, J lost 5 bases, and 4 bases stayed unmatched. As DNA, the CDR3 is TGTGCCAGCAGCCCGGGACAGGGGGAAACTGAAGCTTTCTTT. Translated, it gives CASSPGQGETEAFF. Full variable domain (outside the CDR3, taken from reference TRBV11-2 and TRBJ1-1): EAGVAQSPRYKIIEKRQSVAFWCNPISGHATLYWYQQILGQGPKLLIQFQNNGVVDDSQLPKDRFSAERLKGVDSTLKIQPAKLEDSAVYLCASSPGQGETEAFFGQGTRLTVV.

The chain couples TRBV3-1 to TRBJ2-1; no reliable D call. V was trimmed by 0 bases and J by 10 bases, leaving 7 bases between them. Germline assignment: CDR1 LGHDT and CDR2 YNNKEL (reference sequence). CDR3 length: 12 amino acids. CDR3 residues: CASSQESGEQFF. CDR3 nucleotide sequence: TGTGCCAGCAGCCAAGAGTCTGGAGAGCAGTTCTTC.

This clonotype occurred many times. V usage is TRBV6-5 and J usage is TRBJ2-1, with 11 nucleotides matching TRBD2. Germline lookup yields CDR1 MNHEY and CDR2 SVGAGI. V lost 7 bases to trimming and J lost 9 bases; unmatched junction nucleotides: 8. The CDR3 has 14 amino acids. CDR3 nucleotides: TGTGCCAGCACGATGCTAGCGGGAGGTGGTGAGCAGTTCTTC. Protein sequence: CASTMLAGGGEQFF.

CDR3 amino acids: CASRDRGFLNTEAFF. In DNA, the CDR3 is TGTGCTAGTCGCGACAGGGGATTTTTGAACACTGAAGCTTTCTTT. The chain employs TRBV12-5 and TRBJ1-1; 8 bases are shared with TRBD1. CDR1 and CDR2 from the germline V gene are LGHNT and FRNRAP. Unmatched junction bases numbered 8, after V lost 8 bases and J lost 0 bases. The CDR3 length is 15 residues.

V is TRBV3-1 and J is TRBJ1-4, with D possibly matching TRBD1 (5 bases). CDR1 is LGHDT, CDR2 YNNKEL, per germline (reference sequence). The V end was cut by 2 bases, the J end by 4 bases, with 14 bases between. This CDR3 has 16 amino acids. CDR3 sequence: CASSQRPGGINEKLFF. The CDR3 DNA follows: TGTGCCAGCAGCCAACGCCCCGGGGGAATTAATGAAAAACTGTTTTTT.

This clonotype has just a few counts. V usage is TRBV12-3 or TRBV12-4 and J usage is TRBJ1-1; 7 nucleotides align to TRBD1. CDR3 length: 14 residues. Trimming removed 6 bases from V and 5 bases from J; junction bases left unmatched: 9. In DNA, the CDR3 is TGTGCCAGCAGCAGAAATACAGGGGTGACTGAAGCTTTCTTT. It is translated as CASSRNTGVTEAFF.

Only a few counts were recorded for this clonotype. This rearrangement joins TRBV18 to TRBJ2-7; D is possibly TRBD2 (6 bases). Trimming pared 2 bases from V and 2 bases from J, leaving 16 bases between. The CDR3 covers 16 residues. Per the germline V gene, CDR1 is KGHSH and CDR2 is LQKENI. The CDR3 region is CASSPSAVGGAYEQYF. In nucleotides, the CDR3 is TGTGCCAGCTCACCATCCGCAGTCGGGGGAGCCTACGAGCAGTACTTC.

J is TRBJ1-6 and V is TRBV2, with 10 bases fitting TRBD1. This CDR3 is built from 15 residues. J lost 8 bases, V lost 6 bases, and 7 bases had no gene match. Germline V CDR1 and CDR2: SNHLY, FYNNEI. CDR3 bases: TGTGCCAGCAGGCGGACAGGGGGAATTGATTCACCCCTCCACTTT. It codes for CASRRTGGIDSPLHF.

The chain has TRBV6-2 or TRBV6-3 and TRBJ2-1; 11 bases are a match to TRBD2. CDR3 length: 16 amino acids. The trim removed 7 bases at V and 3 bases at J, leaving 8 bases unmatched. Germline values: CDR1 MNHEY, CDR2 SVGEGT. Here the CDR3 DNA reads TGTGCCAGCAACCCCGGACTAGCGGGCCTCTACAATGAGCAGTTCTTC. It specifies CASNPGLAGLYNEQFF.

This clonotype was seen at least ten times. V and J are TRBV28 and TRBJ2-5, with no clear D. V lost 5 bases and J 5 bases, leaving 18 bases between the germline ends. Germline lookup yields CDR1 MDHEN and CDR2 SYDVKM. The CDR3 loop spans 15 amino acids. The CDR3, as DNA: TGTGCCAGCAGTCCTGAAGGCCGACTTAGGGAGACCCAGTACTTC. Protein sequence: CASSPEGRLRETQYF.

This clonotype showed up just a few times. The chain joins TRBV18 to TRBJ2-1; maybe TRBD1 (7 bases). The CDR3 spans 15 residues. V was clipped by 1 base and J by 5 bases, with 12 bases between them. Germline V gene data show CDR1 as KGHSH and CDR2 as LQKENI. CDR3 in DNA: TGTGCCAGCTCACCACGAGGGGGGACAGACAATGAGCAGTTCTTC. Translated, it gives CASSPRGGTDNEQFF.

This clonotype was picked up a small number of times. V gene TRBV7-9 combines with J gene TRBJ1-4; D is unclear. The CDR3 spans 16 residues. Trimming cost V 4 bases and J 3 bases, with 15 bases left between them. Germline CDR1 SEHNR, CDR2 FQNEAQ (reference sequence). The CDR3 is CASSSFREGANEKLFF. CDR3 sequence (DNA): TGTGCCAGCAGCTCCTTTAGAGAGGGAGCTAATGAAAAACTGTTTTTT.

The chain is built from TRBV10-3 and TRBJ2-7; TRBD2 is a possible D gene (5 bases). CDR3 length equals 15 residues. The germline CDR1 and CDR2 sequences are ENHRY and SYGVKD. The V end lost 1 base, the J end lost 0 bases, and 10 bases lay between the germline ends. The CDR3 is CAISEYNGDSYEQYF. CDR3 nucleotide sequence: TGTGCCATCAGTGAGTATAACGGGGACTCCTACGAGCAGTACTTC.

The V gene is TRBV12-3 or TRBV12-4, the J gene TRBJ1-2; D may be TRBD1 (5 bases). Trimming removed 1 base from V and 3 bases from J, with 6 bases in between. The CDR3 has 13 residues. The CDR3 DNA reads TGTGCCAGCAGTTTAGAGGGGCACTATGGCTACACCTTC. Amino acids: CASSLEGHYGYTF.

The rearrangement joins TRBV5-1 to TRBJ2-3, with unresolved D. Germline CDR1 reads SGHRS; CDR2 reads YFSETQ. This CDR3 is built from 15 residues. V lost 1 base, J lost 0 bases, and 9 bases lay in between. CDR3 amino acids: CASSLLHPSTDTQYF. CDR3 bases: TGCGCCAGCAGCTTGCTGCACCCTAGCACAGATACGCAGTATTTT. The full variable domain, completed using reference TRBV5-1 and TRBJ2-3, is KAGVTQTPRYLIKTRGQQVTLSCSPISGHRSVSWYQQTPGQGLQFLFEYFSETQRNKGNFPGRFSGRQFSNSRSEMNVSTLELGDSALYLCASSLLHPSTDTQYFGPGTRLTVL.

Only a few counts were recorded for this clonotype. The chain combines TRBV5-8 with TRBJ2-5; D is unresolved. In germline, CDR1 is SGHTS, CDR2 YDEGEE. There are 16 residues in the CDR3. V lost 0 bases and J lost 2, with 14 bases in between. CDR3 region: CASSLGQSYVQETQYF. The DNA for the CDR3 is TGTGCCAGCAGCTTGGGGCAGTCCTACGTGCAAGAGACCCAGTACTTC.

The chain has TRBV5-1 and TRBJ2-3, with 11 bases that match TRBD2. The CDR3 extends over 17 amino acids. Unmatched junction bases numbered 4, after V lost 0 bases and J lost 1 base. Germline V lookup: CDR1 SGHRS, CDR2 YFSETQ. CDR3 protein: CASSLGGTSGGTDTQYF. CDR3 in DNA: TGCGCCAGCAGCTTGGGAGGGACTAGCGGCGGCACAGATACGCAGTATTTT.

The rearrangement joins TRBV20-1 to TRBJ2-3, with D perhaps TRBD1 (5 bases). Per the germline V gene, CDR1 is DFQATT and CDR2 is SNEGSKA (reference sequence). The CDR3 totals 13 residues. V lost 1 base and J 7 bases, leaving 12 bases between the germline ends. The CDR3 DNA is TGCAGTGCTAGAGCCATTGACAGAAATACGCAGTATTTT. Protein: CSARAIDRNTQYF.